One and the same sample provided the 23 T cell receptor beta chains below, sequenced in a study of blood T cell repertoires in COVID-19. Measured with immunoSEQ multiplex PCR; TCRdb has only the in-frame clones, and not every one. The top ten clones hold approximately 3.6% of a sample with under 150,000 clones, 79% of them seen once. The sequencing sample was made of peripheral blood. The receptors were sampled from a man aged 55-75 years with acute or convalescent COVID-19.

V is TRBV7-8 and J is TRBJ1-3; D is possibly TRBD1 (6 bases). Trimming pared 8 bases from V and 5 bases from J, leaving 19 bases between. Germline values: CDR1 SGHVS, CDR2 FQNEAQ. This CDR3 is 15 amino acids long. This CDR3 reads CASGEQQGARNTIYF. Here the CDR3 DNA reads TGTGCCAGCGGGGAACAACAGGGCGCCAGAAACACCATATATTTT.

The rearrangement joins TRBV28 to TRBJ1-2; tentative D call: TRBD1 (6 bases). Germline-derived CDR1 and CDR2 are MDHEN and SYDVKM. This CDR3 has 12 amino acids. Trimming stripped 9 bases from V and 5 bases from J, with 13 bases between. In DNA, the CDR3 is TGTGCCAGTCGACAGGCCCCTTATGGCTACACCTTC. Translated: CASRQAPYGYTF.

This chain uses TRBV5-6 with TRBJ1-1; D uncertain. This CDR3 contains 15 residues. V was shortened by 4 bases and J by 4 bases, with 17 bases between the two germline ends. Germline loops: CDR1 SGHDT, CDR2 YYEEEE. The CDR3 reads CASSQKARHSTEAFF. CDR3 DNA sequence: TGTGCCAGCAGCCAGAAAGCTCGACATTCCACTGAAGCTTTCTTT.

CDR3 in amino acids: CASRRGETEAFF. DNA of the CDR3: TGTGCCAGCCGCAGGGGAGAGACTGAAGCTTTCTTT. The V and J genes are TRBV28 and TRBJ1-1, with a weak D call TRBD1 (6 bases). The CDR3 totals 12 residues. The V end lost 8 bases, the J end lost 5 bases, and 12 bases lay between the germline ends. Germline V gene lookup returns CDR1 MDHEN and CDR2 SYDVKM.

V gene TRBV9 combines with J gene TRBJ2-1, with 7 bases aligning to TRBD2. Germline V CDR1 and CDR2: SGDLS, YYNGEE. Germline trimming cut 4 bases from V and 6 bases from J; bases unmatched to any gene: 10. This CDR3 region has 15 residues. The CDR3 spells CASSPLAAVGNEQFF. The CDR3 DNA follows: TGTGCCAGCAGCCCGCTAGCGGCTGTGGGCAATGAGCAGTTCTTC.

This clone was found once. The CDR3 region has the DNA TGTGCCAGCAACCCAGACAGTTATAATTCACCCCTCCACTTT. The encoded protein is CASNPDSYNSPLHF. The genes are TRBV6-6 and TRBJ1-6; D is perhaps TRBD1 (5 bases). With 7 bases removed from V and 4 bases from J, the gap between germline ends came to 11 bases. The germline CDR1 and CDR2 sequences are MNHNY and SVGAGI (reference sequence). The CDR3 covers 14 residues.

This clone was seen once. This chain connects TRBV6-5 to TRBJ1-3; 7 bases match TRBD1. V shed 0 bases, J shed 2 bases, and the junction held 1 base outside the gene matches. Germline V gene sequence: CDR1 MNHEY, CDR2 SVGAGI. The CDR3 has 15 residues. For the CDR3, the DNA is TGTGCCAGCAGTTACTCGACAGGGCCTGGAAACACCATATATTTT. Protein sequence: CASSYSTGPGNTIYF.

This chain uses TRBV12-3 or TRBV12-4 with TRBJ1-1; 7 bases line up with TRBD1. J was trimmed by 4 bases and V by 7 bases; bases with no gene match: 6. The CDR3 totals 13 residues. The CDR3 is CASIMTGTTEAFF. As DNA, the CDR3 is TGTGCCAGCATCATGACAGGGACCACTGAAGCTTTCTTT.

The chain links TRBV7-6 to TRBJ1-1; TRBD1 matches 8 bases. This CDR3 has 14 residues. Germline V gene data show CDR1 as SGHVS and CDR2 as FNYEAQ. V was pared by 5 bases and J by 4 bases, with 6 bases of the junction left unmatched. The CDR3 bases are TGTGCCAGCAGCCCGCAAGGGACAGGCACTGAAGCTTTCTTT. Protein: CASSPQGTGTEAFF.

The chain combines TRBV27 with TRBJ2-7; TRBD1 matches 7 bases. CDR1 and CDR2 (germline): MNHEY, SMNVEV (reference sequence). Germline trimming cut 5 bases from V and 7 bases from J; bases unmatched to any gene: 14. This CDR3 is 15 amino acids long. CDR3 protein: CASSDRPGQSGEQYF. The CDR3 region has the DNA TGTGCCAGCAGTGATCGGCCGGGACAGTCTGGAGAGCAGTACTTC.

The chain has TRBV2 and TRBJ2-1; D gene ambiguous. The CDR3 extends over 11 amino acids. Germline V gene lookup returns CDR1 SNHLY and CDR2 FYNNEI. The V end was cut by 4 bases, the J end by 8 bases, with 6 bases between. CDR3 in DNA: TGTGCCAGCAGTGGGGCCGATGAGCAGTTCTTC. It specifies CASSGADEQFF.

This chain links TRBV13 with TRBJ2-5, with D possibly TRBD2 on 6 matching bases. Germline assignment: CDR1 PRHDT and CDR2 FYEKMQ (reference sequence). V dropped 4 bases and J dropped 10 bases, with 25 bases sitting between them. The CDR3 consists of 16 residues. This CDR3 is CASSSTRDARLVVQYF. The CDR3 coding sequence is TGTGCCAGCAGCTCGACCCGGGACGCCCGACTAGTCGTCCAGTACTTC. The whole variable domain, remainder taken from reference TRBV13 and TRBJ2-5, is AAGVIQSPRHLIKEKRETATLKCYPIPRHDTVYWYQQGPGQDPQFLISFYEKMQSDKGSIPDRFSAQQFSDYHSELNMSSLELGDSALYFCASSSTRDARLVVQYFGPGTRLLVL.

This chain links TRBV18 with TRBJ1-5, with 7 bases fitting TRBD1. The germline CDR1 and CDR2 sequences are KGHSH and LQKENI. CDR3 length: 16 residues. Trimming took 0 bases from V and 2 from J; bases not matched to a gene: 4. This chain's CDR3 is CASSPPGQNGNQPQHF. As DNA, the CDR3 is TGTGCCAGCTCACCACCGGGACAGAATGGCAATCAGCCCCAGCATTTT.

CDR3 sequence: CASSQDQGAKPQHF. The CDR3 nucleotides read TGCGCCAGCAGCCAAGATCAGGGGGCGAAGCCCCAGCATTTT. V is TRBV4-3 and J is TRBJ1-5, with 8 bases fitting TRBD1. The V and J ends lost 0 bases and 8 bases, in that order; junction bases with no gene match: 3. Germline-derived CDR1 and CDR2 are LGHNA and YSLEER. The CDR3 loop spans 14 amino acids.

This chain joins TRBV29-1 and TRBJ2-2, with D possibly being TRBD1 (6 bases). This CDR3 is 13 amino acids long. The V gene's germline CDR1 is SQVTM and CDR2 ANQGSEA. Trimming cost V 6 bases and J 7 bases, with 15 bases left between them. As DNA, the CDR3 is TGCAGCGTCTGGACAGTTCCTAGCGGGGAGCTGTTTTTT. Its translation is CSVWTVPSGELFF.

This sequence joins TRBV6-6 and TRBJ2-5; possible D gene TRBD2, 7 bases. Germline V gene lookup returns CDR1 MNHNY and CDR2 SVGAGI (reference sequence). The CDR3 spans 14 residues. With 0 bases removed from V and 4 bases from J, the gap between germline ends came to 9 bases. The DNA for the CDR3 is TGTGCCAGCAGTTACTCGGGGGGGCGAGAGACCCAGTACTTC. This gives the protein CASSYSGGRETQYF.

The DNA of the CDR3 is TGTGCCAGCAGCCTCAGCGTGACCACTGAAGCTTTCTTT. It specifies CASSLSVTTEAFF. This chain connects TRBV7-9 to TRBJ1-1, with D unresolved. The V gene lost 5 bases and the J gene lost 4 bases, with 11 bases spanning the gap. This CDR3 comprises 13 residues. Germline V lookup: CDR1 SEHNR, CDR2 FQNEAQ (reference sequence).

Here the CDR3 reads CSAQQGFYEQYF. The CDR3 region has the DNA TGCAGCGCCCAACAGGGTTTCTACGAGCAGTACTTC. The chain combines TRBV29-1 with TRBJ2-7, with D maybe TRBD1 (6 bases). Trimming took off 7 bases at V and 3 bases at J, with 13 bases between the two ends. The germline CDR1 and CDR2 sequences are SQVTM and ANQGSEA. CDR3 length: 12 amino acids.

The chain couples TRBV27 to TRBJ1-4; 9 nucleotides align to TRBD1. The CDR3 covers 16 residues. Germline trimming cut 2 bases from V and 8 bases from J; bases unmatched to any gene: 9. CDR1 is MNHEY, CDR2 SMNVEV, per germline (reference sequence). The CDR3 coding sequence is TGTGCCAGCAGTTTAGGGACAGGGCCCCTCGGGGAAAAACTGTTTTTT. This sequence encodes CASSLGTGPLGEKLFF.

This chain joins TRBV9 and TRBJ1-1, with a possible D match to TRBD1 (5 bases). Trimming took off 0 bases at V and 1 base at J, with 7 bases between the two ends. The CDR3 consists of 14 residues. Germline CDR1 and CDR2: SGDLS and YYNGEE. The CDR3 sequence: CASSVGQGNTEAFF. The CDR3, as DNA: TGTGCCAGCAGCGTAGGGCAGGGGAACACTGAAGCTTTCTTT.

J is TRBJ1-1 and V is TRBV18, with D possibly being TRBD1 (6 bases). This CDR3 is built from 13 residues. V lost 3 bases to trimming and J lost 4 bases, with 9 bases between them. Germline values: CDR1 KGHSH, CDR2 LQKENI. CDR3 sequence (DNA): TGTGCCAGCTCACCCTGGGACATCACTGAAGCTTTCTTT. It specifies CASSPWDITEAFF. Based on the CDR3 plus reference TRBV18 and TRBJ1-1, the full variable domain is NAGVMQNPRHLVRRRGQEARLRCSPMKGHSHVYWYRQLPEEGLKFMVYLQKENIIDESGMPKERFSAEFPKEGPSILRIQQVVRGDSAAYFCASSPWDITEAFFGQGTRLTVV.

This chain connects TRBV6-2 or TRBV6-3 to TRBJ2-1, with 7 bases that match TRBD1. V trimming: 4 bases; J trimming: 9 bases; junction bases outside the gene matches: 3. CDR3 length: 12 residues. Germline assignment: CDR1 MNHEY and CDR2 SVGEGT. The CDR3 DNA sequence: TGTGCCAGCAGTTCACAGGGGATTGAGCAGTTCTTC. Translating gives CASSSQGIEQFF.

This chain joins TRBV6-1 and TRBJ2-7, with 9 bases matching TRBD1. The CDR3 runs to 16 residues. V was clipped by 4 bases and J by 1 base; unmatched bases: 8. Germline V gene lookup returns CDR1 MNHNS and CDR2 SASEGT. Here the CDR3 reads CASSGWAGTGSYEQYF. CDR3 nucleotides: TGTGCCAGCAGTGGATGGGCCGGGACAGGGTCCTACGAGCAGTACTTC.